Below are 2 T cell receptor beta chains sequenced from a single sample in a study of Graves' ophthalmopathy and Graves' hyperthyroidism. Researchers took RNA transcripts and amplified TCR beta CDR3 regions from them. Second-round multiplex PCR came after first-round RT-PCR with HTBI primers. TCRdb called the multiplex PCR reads again in MiXCR, with one record for every CDR3 protein. Of hundreds of thousands of distinct CDR3 sequences detected, around 42% appear once; the ten largest clones hold over 40%. Sequencing input: peripheral blood. All receptors come from an adult man with Graves' ophthalmopathy.

This clonotype was found once. This chain joins TRBV20-1 and TRBJ2-2; 12 bases map to TRBD1. This CDR3 is built from 17 residues. From germline, CDR1 is DFQATT and CDR2 SNEGSKA (reference sequence). After removal of 1 base from V and 1 base from J, the junction contained 4 bases not matched to a gene. The CDR3 sequence is CSARAGTGGGNTGELFF. The CDR3 bases are TGCAGTGCTAGAGCTGGGACAGGGGGCGGGAACACCGGGGAGCTGTTTTTT.

Ten or more counts support this clonotype. The rearrangement links TRBV29-1 to TRBJ1-6, with D maybe TRBD1 (6 bases). This CDR3 has 13 amino acids. V dropped 4 bases and J dropped 6 bases, with 10 bases sitting between them. The germline V gene has CDR1 SQVTM and CDR2 ANQGSEA. DNA of the CDR3: TGCAGCGTTGGTCAGGGGCCTAATTCACCCCTCCACTTT. It codes for CSVGQGPNSPLHF.